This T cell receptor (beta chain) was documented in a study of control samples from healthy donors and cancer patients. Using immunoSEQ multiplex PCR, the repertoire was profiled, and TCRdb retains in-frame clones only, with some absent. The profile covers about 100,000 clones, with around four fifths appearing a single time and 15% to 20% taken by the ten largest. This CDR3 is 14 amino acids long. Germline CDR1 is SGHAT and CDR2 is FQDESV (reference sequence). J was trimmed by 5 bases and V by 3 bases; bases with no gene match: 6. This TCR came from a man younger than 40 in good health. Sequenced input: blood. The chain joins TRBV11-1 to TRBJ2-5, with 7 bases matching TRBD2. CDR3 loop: CASSLGGGTETQYF. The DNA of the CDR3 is TGTGCCAGCAGCTTGGGGGGAGGGACCGAGACCCAGTACTTC.